The entry below gives a single TCR beta chain sequence along with its context. This table comes from immunoSEQ multiplex PCR, and its TCRdb copy is limited to in-frame clones, with some not included. Of over 150,000 clones detected, approximately 80% appear once; the ten largest clones hold roughly 2.9%. CDR3 length equals 15 residues. V lost 4 bases and J lost 0, with 12 bases in between. The germline V gene encodes CDR1 MGHRA and CDR2 YSYEKL. This sample was included in a study of blood T cell repertoires in COVID-19. Sequencing input: peripheral blood. The chain employs TRBV4-1 and TRBJ1-2; D perhaps matches TRBD1 (5 bases). The receptor was isolated from a woman aged 55-75 years with acute or convalescent COVID-19. The CDR3 loop is CASSRRGGSNYGYTF. The CDR3 DNA reads TGCGCCAGCAGCCGGCGGGGCGGATCTAACTATGGCTACACCTTC.